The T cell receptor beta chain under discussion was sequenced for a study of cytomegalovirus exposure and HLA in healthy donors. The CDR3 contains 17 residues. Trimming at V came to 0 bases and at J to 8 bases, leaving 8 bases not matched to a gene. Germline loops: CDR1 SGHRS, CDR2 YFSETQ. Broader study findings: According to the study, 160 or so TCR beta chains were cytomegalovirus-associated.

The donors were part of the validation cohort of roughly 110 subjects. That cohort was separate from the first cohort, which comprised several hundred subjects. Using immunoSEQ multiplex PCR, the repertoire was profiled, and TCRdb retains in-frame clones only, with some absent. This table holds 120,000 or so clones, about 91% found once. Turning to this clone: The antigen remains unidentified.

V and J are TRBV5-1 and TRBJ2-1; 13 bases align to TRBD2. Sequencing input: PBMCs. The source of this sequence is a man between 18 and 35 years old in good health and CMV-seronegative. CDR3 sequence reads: CASSLGTGTSGVYEQFF. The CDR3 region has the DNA TGCGCCAGCAGCTTGGGAACCGGGACTAGCGGGGTCTATGAGCAGTTCTTC.